This T cell receptor (beta chain) is from a study of neurological immune-mediated disorders. With 0 bases removed from V and 0 bases from J, the gap between germline ends came to 10 bases. Looked up from germline, CDR1 is SGHRS and CDR2 is YFSETQ. The CDR3 is 15 amino acids. This clonotype was picked up many times. A single record per CDR3 protein comes from TCRdb applying MiXCR to the 5' RACE reads. The table lists 30,000 to 45,000 distinct CDR3 sequences, approximately 10% of them singletons, with less than 5% in the top ten. V is TRBV5-1 and J is TRBJ2-7, with D perhaps given as TRBD1 or TRBD2 (5 bases each). Sequenced input: CD4+ T cells from blood. This clonotype was sampled from a woman younger than 45 with HTLV-1-associated myelopathy (HAM/TSP). CDR3: CASSLVAGSSYEQYF. CDR3 DNA sequence: TGCGCCAGCAGCTTGGTGGCAGGGAGCTCCTACGAGCAGTACTTC.